A single sample is the source of the 20 T cell receptor beta chains below, sequenced in a study of post-analysis software for immune sequencing data. Included in the TCR beta cDNA libraries were unique molecular identifiers. TCRdb reanalysed the PCR reads using MiXCR and keeps one entry per CDR3 protein. This table has some 160,000 distinct CDR3 sequences, under 40% appearing once. The sample was blood, taken after autologous hematopoietic stem cell transplantation. The receptor set was obtained from a girl aged 5-17 years with multiple sclerosis.

This clonotype showed up just a few times. The chain links TRBV9 to TRBJ2-3, with D hard to call. Germline-derived CDR1 and CDR2 are SGDLS and YYNGEE. Trimming left V 4 bases short and J 2 bases short, with 5 bases between. This CDR3 contains 12 residues. The CDR3 DNA is TGTGCCAGCAGCTCAAACACAGATACGCAGTATTTT. It codes for CASSSNTDTQYF.

As for this clonotype: At one boundary the junction diverges from the germline segment, which might be a read error. This CDR3 reads CVSSLSPPNEQYF. The CDR3 nucleotides read TGTGTCAGCAGTTTATCCCCCCCCAACGAGCAGTACTTC. The chain joins TRBV27 to TRBJ2-7; the D is unclear. The CDR3 loop spans 13 amino acids. Germline-derived CDR1 and CDR2 are MNHEY and SMNVEV (reference sequence).

V gene TRBV27 combines with J gene TRBJ1-1; D unresolved. The CDR3 spans 13 residues. Germline assignment: CDR1 MNHEY and CDR2 SMNVEV (reference sequence). V shed 6 bases and J shed 0 bases, with 8 bases lying between them. The CDR3 region is CASSQRLNTEAFF. The CDR3 nucleotides read TGTGCCAGCAGCCAAAGACTGAACACTGAAGCTTTCTTT.

This clonotype was recorded only once. The chain is built from TRBV18 and TRBJ1-4; D is perhaps TRBD1 (5 bases). The CDR3 totals 15 residues. The V gene lost 6 bases and the J gene lost 3 bases, with 14 bases spanning the gap. CDR1 and CDR2 (germline): KGHSH, LQKENI. CDR3 coding DNA: TGTGCCAGCTCGCACTCAGGGCTGGCTAATGAAAAACTGTTTTTT. It encodes CASSHSGLANEKLFF.

This clonotype was detected a few times. The chain joins TRBV20-1 to TRBJ2-3, with 7 nucleotides matching TRBD2. J gave up 2 bases and V 5 bases, and 7 bases lay outside the gene matches. CDR3 length: 14 amino acids. Germline assignment: CDR1 DFQATT and CDR2 SNEGSKA (reference sequence). As DNA, the CDR3 is TGCAGTGCTGTTCCGGGACTATACACAGATACGCAGTATTTT. Its protein is CSAVPGLYTDTQYF.

The J gene is TRBJ1-5, the V gene TRBV7-9, with TRBD1 matching 9 bases. The CDR3 has 14 residues. Germline assignment: CDR1 SEHNR and CDR2 FQNEAQ (reference sequence). V lost 5 bases, J lost 5 bases, and 4 bases stayed unmatched. CDR3 loop: CASSPTGGHQPQHF. In DNA form, the CDR3 reads TGTGCCAGCAGCCCGACAGGGGGACATCAGCCCCAGCATTTT.

This clonotype was counted ten times or more. V is TRBV11-2 and J is TRBJ2-3, with D possibly called TRBD1 or TRBD2 (6 bases each). The CDR3 sequence is 16 residues long. CDR1 SGHAT and CDR2 FQNNGV come from the germline V gene. Trimming left V 4 bases short and J 1 base short, with 15 bases between. Here the CDR3 DNA reads TGTGCCAGCAGCTCAAGCGGAGGGGGTGGCACAGATACGCAGTATTTT. Translation gives CASSSSGGGGTDTQYF.

This clonotype has a handful of counts. The chain combines TRBV5-1 with TRBJ1-2, with a weak D call TRBD1 (5 bases). Between the trimmed V and J ends, which lost 4 bases and 6 bases, there was a span of 25 bases. In germline, CDR1 is SGHRS, CDR2 YFSETQ. The CDR3 covers 17 residues. CDR3 sequence (DNA): TGCGCCAGCAGCAAAGCAGTCCTAGGCGAGGAGGGGCATGGCTACACCTTC. Translated, it gives CASSKAVLGEEGHGYTF. The variable domain in full, with the rest retrieved from reference TRBV5-1 and TRBJ1-2, is KAGVTQTPRYLIKTRGQQVTLSCSPISGHRSVSWYQQTPGQGLQFLFEYFSETQRNKGNFPGRFSGRQFSNSRSEMNVSTLELGDSALYLCASSKAVLGEEGHGYTFGSGTRLTVV.

This chain uses TRBV9 with TRBJ2-1; 8 bases agree with TRBD2. V shed 0 bases, J shed 7 bases, and the junction held 3 bases outside the gene matches. This CDR3 has 14 amino acids. Germline V lookup: CDR1 SGDLS, CDR2 YYNGEE. In nucleotides, the CDR3 is TGTGCCAGCAGCGTAGACGGGACTAGGAATGAGCAGTTCTTC. Protein product: CASSVDGTRNEQFF.

The V gene is TRBV20-1, the J gene TRBJ1-5; D ambiguous. The CDR3 totals 14 residues. Germline V gene sequence: CDR1 DFQATT, CDR2 SNEGSKA (reference sequence). V lost 3 bases to trimming and J lost 2 bases, with 11 bases between them. CDR3 DNA sequence: TGCAGTGCTAGTCTTGGGGAGGGCAATCAGCCCCAGCATTTT. Amino acid sequence: CSASLGEGNQPQHF.

This chain connects TRBV7-2 to TRBJ2-4, with 10 bases identical to TRBD2. The J call may not be correct, given that the DNA end is closer to TRBJ2-7. Germline V lookup: CDR1 SGHTA, CDR2 FQGNSA. There are 17 residues in the CDR3. CDR3 region: CASSLVLTSGVCYEQYF. The DNA of the CDR3 is TGTGCCAGCAGCTTAGTTTTAACTAGCGGGGTCTGCTACGAGCAGTACTTC.

The V gene is TRBV5-1, the J gene TRBJ2-2; TRBD1 matches 9 bases. This CDR3 spans 17 amino acids. V lost 0 bases to trimming and J lost 3 bases; unmatched junction nucleotides: 6. Germline CDR1 SGHRS, CDR2 YFSETQ. The CDR3 nucleotides read TGCGCCAGCAGCTTGGACTCCGGGACAGGGTACACCGGGGAGCTGTTTTTT. It yields the protein CASSLDSGTGYTGELFF.

This clonotype was seen a few times. CDR3 nucleotides: TGCAGTGCTAGAGCCCACAGGGGTGGCTCCTACGAGCAGTACTTC. Its protein is CSARAHRGGSYEQYF. The chain uses TRBV20-1 and TRBJ2-7, with 7 bases aligning to TRBD1. Germline V CDR1 and CDR2: DFQATT, SNEGSKA (reference sequence). This CDR3 is 15 amino acids long. V was clipped by 1 base and J by 0 bases; unmatched bases: 6.

This clonotype was detected a few times. V and J are TRBV6-6 and TRBJ2-5, with 12 nucleotides matching TRBD2. Germline CDR1 is MNHNY and CDR2 is SVGAGI (reference sequence). The CDR3 has 15 amino acids. The V gene end was trimmed by 5 bases and the J gene end by 11 bases; junction bases not matched to a gene: 12. DNA for the CDR3: TGTGCCAGCAGTACTCGACTAGCGGGAGATGCGGAGCAGTACTTC. Protein: CASSTRLAGDAEQYF.

This clonotype was seen a few times. The gene calls are TRBV3-1 and TRBJ1-4, with D perhaps matching TRBD1 (5 bases). The CDR3 has 14 residues. The V gene lost 2 bases and the J gene lost 10 bases, with 14 bases spanning the gap. Germline CDR1 and CDR2: LGHDT and YNNKEL (reference sequence). The CDR3 nucleotides are TGTGCCAGCAGCCAATCAGGGAGCGGGGTAAAACTGTTTTTT. This encodes CASSQSGSGVKLFF.

The chain has TRBV12-3 or TRBV12-4 and TRBJ2-1; possible D gene TRBD2, 5 bases. CDR3 length: 12 residues. Deletions cut 6 bases from V and 7 bases from J, with 10 bases between. The chain's CDR3 is CASRSSLNEQFF. The CDR3 region has the DNA TGTGCCAGCAGGTCTAGCTTGAATGAGCAGTTCTTC.

The chain recombines TRBV3-1 with TRBJ2-7; D gene ambiguous. The CDR3 is made up of 14 amino acids. V lost 4 bases and J 2 bases, leaving 12 bases between the germline ends. The germline V gene has CDR1 LGHDT and CDR2 YNNKEL (reference sequence). Here the CDR3 reads CASSPHLMPYEQYF. CDR3 nucleotide sequence: TGTGCCAGCAGCCCACATTTGATGCCCTACGAGCAGTACTTC.

This clonotype showed up just a few times. This rearrangement joins TRBV29-1 to TRBJ2-7, with D maybe TRBD1 (7 bases). Deletions cut 5 bases from V and 0 bases from J, with 14 bases between. The CDR3 loop spans 14 amino acids. Germline CDR1 reads SQVTM; CDR2 reads ANQGSEA. CDR3 nucleotides: TGCAGCGTTCAGGGAGGACAGGACTCCTACGAGCAGTACTTC. It codes for CSVQGGQDSYEQYF.

This chain joins TRBV20-1 and TRBJ2-7; 13 bases line up with TRBD2. The ends lost 1 base at V and 6 bases at J; junction bases unmatched: 9. The germline CDR1 and CDR2 sequences are DFQATT and SNEGSKA (reference sequence). The CDR3 length is 16 residues. This CDR3 is CSARVLRTSGGCEQYF. In nucleotides, the CDR3 is TGCAGTGCTAGAGTCTTAAGGACTAGCGGGGGCTGCGAGCAGTACTTC.

The V and J genes are TRBV3-1 and TRBJ1-2; the D is unclear. The germline V and J ends were trimmed by 1 base and 8 bases, with 5 bases remaining between them. The CDR3 covers 11 residues. The V gene's germline CDR1 is LGHDT and CDR2 YNNKEL (reference sequence). CDR3 sequence reads: CASSQGYGYTF. The CDR3 DNA is TGTGCCAGCAGCCAAGGGTACGGCTACACCTTC.